This T cell receptor (beta chain) was observed in a study of response to subunit inactivated influenza vaccine. TCRdb itself ran the RT-PCR reads through MiXCR, one entry per CDR3 protein. The sample lists approximately 700,000 distinct CDR3 sequences; 14% were seen once. This clonotype was seen at least ten times. The sequencing used PBMCs from blood, collected less than 15 days before vaccination. The TCR originated in a man aged 45-65 years who received an inactivated influenza vaccine.

The CDR3 is CASSFRDLMLDEQFF. The DNA for the CDR3 is TGCGCCAGCAGCTTCCGGGACCTAATGTTGGATGAGCAGTTCTTC. The V gene is TRBV4-3, the J gene TRBJ2-1; D tentatively reads TRBD1 or TRBD2 (5 bases each). V lost 5 bases, J lost 8 bases, and 19 bases lay in between. This CDR3 is built from 15 residues. CDR1 is LGHNA and CDR2 is YSLEER in the germline V gene.